These T cell receptor beta chains were read from a single sample in a study of CD8+ T cells in alopecia areata. This table comes from immunoSEQ multiplex PCR, and its TCRdb copy is limited to in-frame clones, with some not included. The sample has around 140,000 clones, about 46% seen once; the top ten hold around 20%. Here the sequenced sample was CD8+ T cells sorted from blood, taken at week 0. The receptors were gathered from a human donor with alopecia areata. Both conserved end residues are part of each CDR3. Fields, in order: J gene, V gene, clone size, D gene, CDR3 protein, CDR3 DNA. D genes are given only for firm matches. Some rows have no size entry. The others give once, few or many, or a class for an expanded clone.

J gene: TRBJ1-1
V gene: TRBV7-8
clone size: .
D gene: .
CDR3 protein: CASISDLNTEAFF
CDR3 DNA: TGTGCCAGCATCTCCGACCTGAACACTGAAGCTTTCTTT

J gene: TRBJ1-2
V gene: TRBV2
clone size: .
D gene: .
CDR3 protein: CASTPDRLGYTF
CDR3 DNA: TGTGCCAGCACCCCGGACCGTCTTGGCTACACCTTC

J gene: TRBJ2-2
V gene: TRBV11-3
clone size: few
D gene: .
CDR3 protein: CASSFGVNTGELFF
CDR3 DNA: TGTGCCAGCAGCTTCGGGGTAAACACCGGGGAGCTGTTTTTT

J gene: TRBJ1-2
V gene: TRBV2
clone size: .
D gene: .
CDR3 protein: CASRGITNYGYTF
CDR3 DNA: TGTGCCAGCAGGGGCATCACTAACTATGGCTACACCTTC

J gene: TRBJ2-1
V gene: TRBV5-1
clone size: .
D gene: .
CDR3 protein: CASSFEYDEQFF
CDR3 DNA: TGCGCCAGCAGCTTTGAGTATGATGAGCAGTTCTTC

J gene: TRBJ2-5
V gene: TRBV7-9
clone size: .
D gene: TRBD1
CDR3 protein: CASSSRGPNSPRGETQYF
CDR3 DNA: TGTGCCAGCAGTAGCAGGGGGCCTAATAGTCCCAGAGGAGAGACCCAGTACTTC

J gene: TRBJ1-2
V gene: TRBV7-8
clone size: .
D gene: TRBD1
CDR3 protein: CASSLDGQGFGHTF
CDR3 DNA: TGTGCCAGCAGCTTAGACGGACAGGGGTTTGGCCACACCTTC

J gene: TRBJ2-2
V gene: TRBV29-1
clone size: .
D gene: .
CDR3 protein: CSVRWTGELFF
CDR3 DNA: TGCAGCGTTAGGTGGACCGGGGAGCTGTTTTTT

J gene: TRBJ2-5
V gene: TRBV6-5
clone size: .
D gene: TRBD2
CDR3 protein: CASRPGGAQETQYF
CDR3 DNA: TGTGCCAGCAGACCCGGGGGGGCACAGGAGACCCAGTACTTC

J gene: TRBJ2-6
V gene: TRBV27
clone size: few
D gene: .
CDR3 protein: CASSLAGMSGANVLTF
CDR3 DNA: TGTGCCAGCAGTTTGGCCGGAATGTCTGGGGCCAACGTCCTGACTTTC

J gene: TRBJ1-3
V gene: TRBV6-1
clone size: .
D gene: .
CDR3 protein: CASSEAADSGNTIYF
CDR3 DNA: TGTGCCAGCAGTGAGGCTGCCGACTCTGGAAACACCATATATTTT

J gene: TRBJ1-6
V gene: TRBV30
clone size: .
D gene: .
CDR3 protein: CAWKSGSPLHF
CDR3 DNA: TGTGCCTGGAAGAGTGGGTCACCCCTCCACTTT

J gene: TRBJ2-2
V gene: TRBV11-2
clone size: .
D gene: TRBD2
CDR3 protein: CASSGTSGATGELFF
CDR3 DNA: TGTGCCAGCAGTGGGACTAGCGGGGCGACCGGGGAGCTGTTTTTT

J gene: TRBJ2-7
V gene: TRBV11-2
clone size: .
D gene: .
CDR3 protein: CASSLIRGYEQYF
CDR3 DNA: TGTGCCAGCAGCTTAATACGGGGATACGAGCAGTACTTC

J gene: TRBJ2-2
V gene: TRBV29-1
clone size: .
D gene: .
CDR3 protein: CSVGTGELFF
CDR3 DNA: TGCAGCGTAGGGACAGGGGAGCTGTTTTTT

J gene: TRBJ1-1
V gene: TRBV4-3
clone size: .
D gene: .
CDR3 protein: CASSQVIRGDTEAFF
CDR3 DNA: TGCGCCAGCAGCCAAGTAATCCGTGGGGACACTGAAGCTTTCTTT

J gene: TRBJ2-1
V gene: TRBV15
clone size: .
D gene: TRBD2
CDR3 protein: CATSRDASGGAWEQFF
CDR3 DNA: TGTGCCACCAGCAGAGATGCAAGCGGGGGGGCTTGGGAGCAGTTCTTC

J gene: TRBJ1-2
V gene: TRBV10-3
clone size: .
D gene: TRBD1
CDR3 protein: CAILGDSNYGYTF
CDR3 DNA: TGTGCCATCCTTGGGGACAGCAACTATGGCTACACCTTC

J gene: TRBJ2-2
V gene: TRBV29-1
clone size: .
D gene: TRBD1
CDR3 protein: CSVEEVTGYTGELFF
CDR3 DNA: TGCAGCGTTGAAGAGGTGACAGGGTACACCGGGGAGCTGTTTTTT

J gene: TRBJ2-5
V gene: TRBV10-3
clone size: .
D gene: .
CDR3 protein: CAIGQGPRRETQYF
CDR3 DNA: TGTGCCATCGGGCAGGGACCTAGGAGGGAGACCCAGTACTTC

J gene: TRBJ2-5
V gene: TRBV11-2
clone size: .
D gene: .
CDR3 protein: CASSLVRAPSAGGQYF
CDR3 DNA: TGTGCCAGCAGCTTAGTCAGGGCACCTTCCGCGGGTGGCCAGTACTTC